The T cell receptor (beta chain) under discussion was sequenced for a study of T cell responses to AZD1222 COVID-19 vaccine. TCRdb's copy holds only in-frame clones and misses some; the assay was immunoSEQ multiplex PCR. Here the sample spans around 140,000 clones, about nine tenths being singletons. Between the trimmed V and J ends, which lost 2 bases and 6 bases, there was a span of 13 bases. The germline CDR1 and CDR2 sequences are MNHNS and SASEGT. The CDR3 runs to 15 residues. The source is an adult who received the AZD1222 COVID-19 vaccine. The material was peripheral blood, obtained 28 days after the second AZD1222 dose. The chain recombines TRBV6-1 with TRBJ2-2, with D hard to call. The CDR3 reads CASSEIQYWSGELFF. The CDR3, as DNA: TGTGCCAGCAGTGAAATCCAGTATTGGTCCGGGGAGCTGTTTTTT.